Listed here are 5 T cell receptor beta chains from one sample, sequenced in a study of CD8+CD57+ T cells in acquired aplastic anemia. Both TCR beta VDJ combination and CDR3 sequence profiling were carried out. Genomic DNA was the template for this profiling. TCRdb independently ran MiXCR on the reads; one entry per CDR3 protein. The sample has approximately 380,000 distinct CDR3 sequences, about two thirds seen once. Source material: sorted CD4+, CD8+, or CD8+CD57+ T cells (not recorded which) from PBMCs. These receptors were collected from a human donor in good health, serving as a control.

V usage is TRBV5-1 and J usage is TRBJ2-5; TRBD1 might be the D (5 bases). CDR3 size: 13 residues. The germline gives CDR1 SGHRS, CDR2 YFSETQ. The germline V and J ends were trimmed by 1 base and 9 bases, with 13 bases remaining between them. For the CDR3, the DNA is TGCGCCAGCAGCTTGCGGCAGGGCGGCGCCCAGTACTTC. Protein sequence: CASSLRQGGAQYF.

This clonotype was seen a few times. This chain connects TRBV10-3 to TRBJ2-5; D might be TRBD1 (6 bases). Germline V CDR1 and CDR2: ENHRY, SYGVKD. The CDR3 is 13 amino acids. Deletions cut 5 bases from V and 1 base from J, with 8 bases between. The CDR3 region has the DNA TGTGCCATCAGTACAGGGTTCCAAGAGACCCAGTACTTC. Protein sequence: CAISTGFQETQYF.

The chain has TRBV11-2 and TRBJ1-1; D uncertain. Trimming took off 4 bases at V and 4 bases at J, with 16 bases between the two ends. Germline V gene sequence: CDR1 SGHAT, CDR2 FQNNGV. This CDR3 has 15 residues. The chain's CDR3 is CASSSDRKTITEAFF. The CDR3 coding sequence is TGTGCCAGCAGCTCAGACCGCAAGACGATCACTGAAGCTTTCTTT.

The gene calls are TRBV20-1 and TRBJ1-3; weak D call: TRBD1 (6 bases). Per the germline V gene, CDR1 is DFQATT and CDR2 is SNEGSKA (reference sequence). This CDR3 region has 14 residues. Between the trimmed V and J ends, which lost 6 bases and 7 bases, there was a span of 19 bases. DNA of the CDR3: TGCAGTGCCCCTCGACAGGACGGAAACAACACCATATATTTT. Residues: CSAPRQDGNNTIYF.

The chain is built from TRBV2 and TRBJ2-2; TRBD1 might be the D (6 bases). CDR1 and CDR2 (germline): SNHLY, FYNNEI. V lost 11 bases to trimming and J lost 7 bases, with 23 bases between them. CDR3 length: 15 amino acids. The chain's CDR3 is CAGGRQGGIFGELFF. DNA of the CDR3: TGTGCCGGGGGCCGGCAGGGTGGTATCTTCGGGGAGCTGTTTTTT.